Given below is one T cell receptor beta chain in context. The sample belongs to a study of patients and donors after allogeneic stem cell transplantation. This CDR3 has 16 amino acids. V shed 8 bases, J shed 4 bases, and the junction held 13 bases outside the gene matches. The germline gives CDR1 MNHNS, CDR2 SASEGT. TCRdb re-analysed the RT-PCR reads in MiXCR, keeping a single row per CDR3 protein. The sample has approximately 410,000 distinct CDR3 sequences; 16% are singletons. This chain connects TRBV6-1 to TRBJ2-7; 11 bases are shared with TRBD1. What was sequenced was blood, either unsorted or a sorted T cell fraction (not recorded which). This receptor was obtained from a human donor who was either an allogeneic HSCT recipient or a stem cell or donor lymphocyte infusion donor (not recorded which). It is not recorded whose cells these are; they may come from a transplant donor. The CDR3 DNA is TGTGCCAGCCGAAGCTCCGGGACAGGGGGTCTATACGAGCAGTACTTC. Its protein is CASRSSGTGGLYEQYF.